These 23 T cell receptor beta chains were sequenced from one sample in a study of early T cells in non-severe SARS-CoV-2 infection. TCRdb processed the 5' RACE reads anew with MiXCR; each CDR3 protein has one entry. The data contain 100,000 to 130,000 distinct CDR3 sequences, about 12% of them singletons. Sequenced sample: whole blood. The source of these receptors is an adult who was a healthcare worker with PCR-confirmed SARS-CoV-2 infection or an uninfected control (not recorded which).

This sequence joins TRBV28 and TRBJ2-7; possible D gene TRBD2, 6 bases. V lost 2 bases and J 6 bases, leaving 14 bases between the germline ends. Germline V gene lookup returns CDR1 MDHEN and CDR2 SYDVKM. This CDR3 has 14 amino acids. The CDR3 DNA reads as TGTGCCAGCAGTTTAATGGCGGGGAAGGGCGAGCAGTACTTC. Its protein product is CASSLMAGKGEQYF.

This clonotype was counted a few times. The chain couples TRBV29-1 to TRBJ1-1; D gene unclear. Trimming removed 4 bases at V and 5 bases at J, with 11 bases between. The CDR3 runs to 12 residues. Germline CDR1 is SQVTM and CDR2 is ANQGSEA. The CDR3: CSVVVYGTEAFF. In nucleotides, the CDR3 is TGCAGCGTTGTGGTCTACGGGACTGAAGCTTTCTTT.

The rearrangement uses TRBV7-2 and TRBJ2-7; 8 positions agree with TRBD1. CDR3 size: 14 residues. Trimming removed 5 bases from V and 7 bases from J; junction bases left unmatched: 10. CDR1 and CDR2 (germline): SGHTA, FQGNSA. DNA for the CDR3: TGTGCCAGCAGCCCGAGACAGGGGACGCGTGAGCAGTACTTC. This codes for CASSPRQGTREQYF.

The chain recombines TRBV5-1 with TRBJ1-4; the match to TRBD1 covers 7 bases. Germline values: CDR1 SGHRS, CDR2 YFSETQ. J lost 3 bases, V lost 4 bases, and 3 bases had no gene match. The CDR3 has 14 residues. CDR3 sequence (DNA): TGCGCCAGCAGCCCCCAGGGGGCTAATGAAAAACTGTTTTTT. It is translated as CASSPQGANEKLFF.

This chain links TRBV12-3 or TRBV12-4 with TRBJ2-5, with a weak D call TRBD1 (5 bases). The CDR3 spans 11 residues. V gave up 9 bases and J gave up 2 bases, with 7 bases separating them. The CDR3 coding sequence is TGTGCCAGTGGGGCACAAGAGACCCAGTACTTC. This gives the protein CASGAQETQYF.

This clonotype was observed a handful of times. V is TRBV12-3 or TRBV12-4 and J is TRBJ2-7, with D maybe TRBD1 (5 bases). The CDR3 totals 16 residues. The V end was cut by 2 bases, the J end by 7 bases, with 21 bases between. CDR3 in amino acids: CASSLTPPSPTGEQYF. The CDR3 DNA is TGTGCCAGCAGTTTAACTCCGCCTTCACCAACAGGAGAGCAGTACTTC.

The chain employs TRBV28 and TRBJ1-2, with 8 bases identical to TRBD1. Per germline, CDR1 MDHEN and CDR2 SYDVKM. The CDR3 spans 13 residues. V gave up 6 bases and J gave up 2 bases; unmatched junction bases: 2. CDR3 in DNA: TGTGCCAGCAGAAGGGACAGGAACTATGGCTACACCTTC. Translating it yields CASRRDRNYGYTF.

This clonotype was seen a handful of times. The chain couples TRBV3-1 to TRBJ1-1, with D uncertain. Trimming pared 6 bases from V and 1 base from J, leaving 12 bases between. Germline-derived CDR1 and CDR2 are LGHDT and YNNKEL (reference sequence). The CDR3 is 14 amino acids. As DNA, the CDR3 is TGTGCCAGCAGTCCACTGGAAAGGAACACTGAAGCTTTCTTT. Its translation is CASSPLERNTEAFF.

The CDR3 here is CASSSWGTNTEAFF. DNA for the CDR3: TGTGCCAGCAGTTCGTGGGGGACGAACACTGAAGCTTTCTTT. V usage is TRBV28 and J usage is TRBJ1-1, with D possibly being TRBD1 (5 bases). V lost 4 bases and J lost 1, with 10 bases in between. In germline, CDR1 is MDHEN, CDR2 SYDVKM. CDR3 length equals 14 residues.

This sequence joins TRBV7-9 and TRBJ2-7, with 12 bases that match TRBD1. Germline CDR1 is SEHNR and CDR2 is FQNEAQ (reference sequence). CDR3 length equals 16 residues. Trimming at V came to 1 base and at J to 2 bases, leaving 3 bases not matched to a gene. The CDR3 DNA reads TGTGCCAGCAGCTTAGGAGGGACAGGGGGCGCCTACGAGCAGTACTTC. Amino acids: CASSLGGTGGAYEQYF.

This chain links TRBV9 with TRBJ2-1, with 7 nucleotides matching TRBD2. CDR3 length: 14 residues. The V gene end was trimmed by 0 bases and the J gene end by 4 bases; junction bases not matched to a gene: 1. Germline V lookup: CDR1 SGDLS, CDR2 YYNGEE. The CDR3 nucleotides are TGTGCCAGCAGCGTAGGGGACTATTACAATGAGCAGTTCTTC. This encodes CASSVGDYYNEQFF. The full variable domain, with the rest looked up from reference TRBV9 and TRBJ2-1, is DSGVTQTPKHLITATGQRVTLRCSPRSGDLSVYWYQQSLDQGLQFLIQYYNGEERAKGNILERFSAQQFPDLHSELNLSSLELGDSALYFCASSVGDYYNEQFFGPGTRLTVL.

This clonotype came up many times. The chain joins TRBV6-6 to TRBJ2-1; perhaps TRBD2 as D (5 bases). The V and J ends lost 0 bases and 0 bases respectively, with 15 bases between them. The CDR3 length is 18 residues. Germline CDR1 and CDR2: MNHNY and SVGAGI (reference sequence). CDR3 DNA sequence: TGTGCCAGCAGTTACTCGTGGGCTGAGGGTAGCTCCTACAATGAGCAGTTCTTC. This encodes CASSYSWAEGSSYNEQFF.

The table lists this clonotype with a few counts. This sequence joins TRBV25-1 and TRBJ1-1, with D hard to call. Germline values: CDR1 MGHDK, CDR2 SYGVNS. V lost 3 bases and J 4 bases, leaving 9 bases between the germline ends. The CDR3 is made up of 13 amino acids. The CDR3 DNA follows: TGTGCCAGCAGTGAGCTTGGTATCACTGAAGCTTTCTTT. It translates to CASSELGITEAFF.

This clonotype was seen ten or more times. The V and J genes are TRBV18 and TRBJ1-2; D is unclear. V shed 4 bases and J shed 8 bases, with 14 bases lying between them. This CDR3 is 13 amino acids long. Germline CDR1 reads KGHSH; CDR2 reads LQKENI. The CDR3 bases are TGTGCCAGCTCACATACGGACCAGAGAGGCTACACCTTC. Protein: CASSHTDQRGYTF.

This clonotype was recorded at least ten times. CDR3 sequence: CAIRGVDNQPQHF. The CDR3 nucleotides read TGTGCCATCAGGGGGGTAGACAATCAGCCCCAGCATTTT. The chain carries TRBV28 and TRBJ1-5; TRBD1 matches 7 bases. Germline trimming cut 10 bases from V and 3 bases from J; bases unmatched to any gene: 6. The V gene's germline CDR1 is MDHEN and CDR2 SYDVKM. The CDR3 has 13 amino acids.

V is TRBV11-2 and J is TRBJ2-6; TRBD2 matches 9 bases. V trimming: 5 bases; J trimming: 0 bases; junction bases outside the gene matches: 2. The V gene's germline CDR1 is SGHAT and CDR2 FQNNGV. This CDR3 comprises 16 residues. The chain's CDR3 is CASSRSGSSGANVLTF. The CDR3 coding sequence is TGTGCCAGCAGCCGTAGCGGGAGCTCTGGGGCCAACGTCCTGACTTTC.

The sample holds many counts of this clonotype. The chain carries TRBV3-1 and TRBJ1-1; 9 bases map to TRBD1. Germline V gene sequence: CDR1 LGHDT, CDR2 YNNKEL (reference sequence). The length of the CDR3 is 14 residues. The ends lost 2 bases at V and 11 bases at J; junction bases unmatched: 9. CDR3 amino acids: CASSQSDFGTGAFF. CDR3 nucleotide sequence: TGTGCCAGCAGCCAAAGTGACTTTGGGACAGGGGCTTTCTTT.

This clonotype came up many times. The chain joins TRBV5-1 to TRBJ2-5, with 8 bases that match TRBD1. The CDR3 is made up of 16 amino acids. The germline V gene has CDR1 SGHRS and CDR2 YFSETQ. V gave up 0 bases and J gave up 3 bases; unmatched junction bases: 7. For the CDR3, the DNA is TGCGCCAGCAGCTTGGCCGTAAGGACAGGGAAAGAGACCCAGTACTTC. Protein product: CASSLAVRTGKETQYF.

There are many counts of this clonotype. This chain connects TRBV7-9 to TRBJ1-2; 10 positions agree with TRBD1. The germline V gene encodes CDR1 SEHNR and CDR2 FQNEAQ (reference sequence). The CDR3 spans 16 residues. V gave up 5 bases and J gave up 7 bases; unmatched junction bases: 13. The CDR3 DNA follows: TGTGCCAGCAGCCGGGAGCCGGGACAGGGGTTTGGTGGCTACACCTTC. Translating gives CASSREPGQGFGGYTF.

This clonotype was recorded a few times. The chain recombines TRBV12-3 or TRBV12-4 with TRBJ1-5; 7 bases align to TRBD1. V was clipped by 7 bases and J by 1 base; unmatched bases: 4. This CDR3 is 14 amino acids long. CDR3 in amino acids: CASTSDRSNQPQHF. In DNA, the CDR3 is TGTGCCAGCACCTCGGACAGGAGCAATCAGCCCCAGCATTTT.

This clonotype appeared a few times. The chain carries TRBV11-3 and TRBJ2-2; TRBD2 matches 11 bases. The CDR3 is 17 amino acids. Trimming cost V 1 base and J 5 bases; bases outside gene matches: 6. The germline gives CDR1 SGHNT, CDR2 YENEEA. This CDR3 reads CASSLGLAGSVTGELFF. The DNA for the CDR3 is TGTGCCAGCAGCTTAGGACTAGCGGGATCAGTTACCGGGGAGCTGTTTTTT. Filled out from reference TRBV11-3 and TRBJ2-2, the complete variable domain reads EAGVVQSPRYKIIEKKQPVAFWCNPISGHNTLYWYLQNLGQGPELLIRYENEEAVDDSQLPKDRFSAERLKGVDSTLKIQPAELGDSAVYLCASSLGLAGSVTGELFFGEGSRLTVL.

CDR3 loop: CASSLSTSPLHF. In DNA form, the CDR3 reads TGTGCCAGCAGTTTATCTACTTCACCCCTCCACTTT. This sequence joins TRBV12-3 or TRBV12-4 and TRBJ1-6; D gene unclear. Between the trimmed V and J ends, which lost 2 bases and 9 bases, there was a span of 5 bases. The CDR3 is made up of 12 amino acids.

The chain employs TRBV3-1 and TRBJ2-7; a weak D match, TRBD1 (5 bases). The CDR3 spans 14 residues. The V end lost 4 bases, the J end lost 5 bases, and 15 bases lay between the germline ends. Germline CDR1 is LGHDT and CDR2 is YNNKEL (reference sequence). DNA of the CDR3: TGTGCCAGCAGCCGTAACCAGGGCAGGAACGAGCAGTACTTC. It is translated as CASSRNQGRNEQYF.